Listed below are T cell receptor beta chains from one sample, sequenced in a study of blood T cell repertoires in COVID-19. Some clones are missing from TCRdb's copy, which holds only in-frame ones; the method was immunoSEQ multiplex PCR. The data show roughly 140,000 clones, around four fifths seen once. Sequenced sample: peripheral blood. These receptors originate from a human donor in a cohort sampled during active COVID-19. Both conserved end residues are part of each CDR3. The order of the fields is CDR3 protein, CDR3 DNA, clone size, D gene, V gene, J gene. A D gene is named only where the DNA matches it firmly. Clone sizes are given selectively: once, few, many, or a class where the clone is expanded.

CASSQRQGTEAFF,TGTGCCAGCAGCCAACGACAGGGAACTGAAGCTTTCTTT,-,TRBD1,TRBV3-1/TRBV3-2,TRBJ1-1
CASSSTGASSYNEQFF,TGTGCCAGCAGCTCCACAGGGGCCAGCTCCTACAATGAGCAGTTCTTC,-,TRBD1,TRBV7-9,TRBJ2-1
CASSPEDSYNEQFF,TGTGCCAGCTCGCCGGAAGACAGCTACAATGAGCAGTTCTTC,-,-,TRBV18,TRBJ2-1
CSVEAPAGGNYGYTF,TGCAGCGTTGAAGCGCCCGCAGGGGGTAACTATGGCTACACCTTC,once,TRBD1,TRBV29-1,TRBJ1-2
CASSLTGGVYGYTF,TGCGCCAGCAGCTTGACAGGGGGCGTCTATGGCTACACCTTC,-,TRBD1,TRBV5-1,TRBJ1-2
CASRAGTGNYGEQYF,TGCGCCAGCAGGGCAGGGACAGGGAATTATGGCGAGCAGTACTTC,-,TRBD1,TRBV10-1,TRBJ2-7
CASSPRTGGNTIYF,TGTGCCAGCTCACCTAGAACAGGAGGAAACACCATATATTTT,-,-,TRBV18,TRBJ1-3
CAISDRTGHSTDTQYF,TGTGCCATCAGTGACCGAACAGGACATAGCACAGATACGCAGTATTTT,-,-,TRBV10-3,TRBJ2-3
CASSLQGAPMNTEAFF,TGTGCCAGCTCACTTCAGGGGGCTCCCATGAACACTGAAGCTTTCTTT,-,TRBD1,TRBV18,TRBJ1-1
CASGKGATGELFF,TGTGCTAGTGGGAAGGGGGCAACCGGGGAGCTGTTTTTT,-,TRBD1,TRBV12-5,TRBJ2-2
CASSRMGAVQHF,TGTGCCAGCAGTCGAATGGGGGCCGTCCAGCATTTT,-,-,TRBV7-9,TRBJ1-5
CASSVADFSGANVLTF,TGTGCCAGCAGCGTAGCAGATTTCTCTGGGGCCAACGTCCTGACTTTC,-,-,TRBV9,TRBJ2-6
CASSLSTTGGDEQYF,TGTGCCAGCAGTTTATCGACGACAGGGGGCGACGAGCAGTACTTC,-,TRBD1,TRBV27,TRBJ2-7
CASTGAVEPLHF,TGTGCCAGCACCGGCGCGGTGGAACCCCTCCACTTT,-,-,TRBV28,TRBJ1-6
CSASRARGGYTF,TGCAGCGCCTCGCGGGCCAGGGGCGGCTACACCTTC,-,-,TRBV29-1,TRBJ1-2
CSVGADTQYF,TGCAGCGTTGGAGCAGATACGCAGTATTTT,-,-,TRBV29-1,TRBJ2-3
CASSLLPTEAFF,TGCGCCAGCAGCTTGCTTCCCACTGAAGCTTTCTTT,-,-,TRBV5-1,TRBJ1-1
CASSEEPGQVTETQYF,TGTGCCAGCAGTGAAGAACCGGGACAGGTGACGGAGACCCAGTACTTC,-,TRBD1,TRBV6-1,TRBJ2-5